Presented here are 10 T cell receptor beta chains from one specimen sequenced in a study of blood T cells in healthy people across ages. Then a second PCR, running about 6 to 12 cycles, was carried out with a sample-barcoded 5' primer and a J-beta primer mix. MiXCR, run by TCRdb on the 5' RACE reads, gives a single entry per CDR3 protein. This table holds 500,000 to 600,000 distinct CDR3 sequences, 27% found once. The sample taken for sequencing was blood. These receptors came from a woman in her 70s in good health.

This CDR3 reads CAASGAGELFF. The CDR3 coding sequence is TGTGCCGCCTCTGGAGCCGGGGAGCTGTTTTTT. The chain combines TRBV6-1 with TRBJ2-2; D ambiguous. CDR1 and CDR2 from the germline V gene are MNHNS and SASEGT. The CDR3 is made up of 11 amino acids. V was cut by 11 bases and J by 6 bases, with 10 bases left in between.

This chain connects TRBV20-1 to TRBJ2-5; either TRBD1 or TRBD2 may fit D (5 bases each). The J call is doubtful: the DNA matches TRBJ2-1 better. The length of the CDR3 is 15 residues. Germline V gene lookup returns CDR1 DFQATT and CDR2 SNEGSKA (reference sequence). The CDR3 DNA sequence: TGCAGTGCTAGATTGCCAGGGACCCAATTTAATGAGCAGTTCTTC. Protein product: CSARLPGTQFNEQFF.

In this sample, this clonotype turned up a few times. The chain carries TRBV29-1 and TRBJ2-7; D is ambiguous. This CDR3 region has 11 residues. From germline, CDR1 is SQVTM and CDR2 ANQGSEA. V dropped 4 bases and J dropped 4 bases, with 8 bases sitting between them. The DNA for the CDR3 is TGCAGCGTTGGGGCGGCTTACGAGCAGTACTTC. This codes for CSVGAAYEQYF.

This clonotype has just a few counts. The chain couples TRBV7-2 to TRBJ1-6, with D tentatively TRBD1 (6 bases). Trimming removed 1 base from V and 8 bases from J, with 12 bases in between. The CDR3 is 15 amino acids. Germline loops: CDR1 SGHTA, CDR2 FQGNSA. The CDR3 coding sequence is TGTGCCAGCAGCTTAGGGGGCCAGGGGTATTCACCCCTCCACTTT. It specifies CASSLGGQGYSPLHF. The whole variable domain, remainder taken from reference TRBV7-2 and TRBJ1-6, is GAGVSQSPSNKVTEKGKDVELRCDPISGHTALYWYRQSLGQGLEFLIYFQGNSAPDKSGLPSDRFSAERTGGSVSTLTIQRTQQEDSAVYLCASSLGGQGYSPLHFGNGTRLTVT.

The V gene is TRBV6-2 or TRBV6-3, the J gene TRBJ2-7; 7 bases are a match to TRBD1. Looked up from germline, CDR1 is MNHEY and CDR2 is SVGEGT. The CDR3 length is 15 residues. The trim removed 6 bases at V and 3 bases at J, leaving 11 bases unmatched. This chain's CDR3 is CASSSDRVSHYEQYF. CDR3 sequence (DNA): TGTGCCAGCAGCTCCGACAGGGTTAGTCACTACGAGCAGTACTTC.

A remark on this clonotype: One end of the junction does not line up with germline, which may come from a read error. The chain is built from TRBV13 and TRBJ2-1; 8 bases are shared with TRBD2. Germline V gene lookup returns CDR1 PRHDT and CDR2 FYEKMQ (reference sequence). This CDR3 has 13 amino acids. The CDR3 bases are TGTGCCAGCAGCCCGACAGTAGCGGGGAAAGGGGTCTTC. It is translated as CASSPTVAGKGVF. The entire variable domain, with the rest obtained from reference TRBV13 and TRBJ2-1, is as follows: AAGVIQSPRHLIKEKRETATLKCYPIPRHDTVYWYQQGPGQDPQFLISFYEKMQSDKGSIPDRFSAQQFSDYHSELNMSSLELGDSALYFCASSPTVAGKGVFGPGTRLTVL.

This sequence joins TRBV6-5 and TRBJ2-1; D is perhaps TRBD2 (7 bases). Trimming removed 5 bases from V and 4 bases from J, with 18 bases in between. The CDR3 has 16 residues. The germline V gene has CDR1 MNHEY and CDR2 SVGAGI. Here the CDR3 reads CASSPVGGGPYNEQFF. CDR3 bases: TGTGCCAGCAGTCCCGTGGGGGGGGGGCCTTACAATGAGCAGTTCTTC.

This clonotype was seen once. This chain joins TRBV6-2 or TRBV6-3 and TRBJ2-5; 8 bases align to TRBD1. V gave up 6 bases and J gave up 7 bases; unmatched junction bases: 10. CDR1 is MNHEY and CDR2 is SVGEGT in the germline V gene. This CDR3 region has 14 residues. The chain's CDR3 is CASSETGAIMTQYF. The DNA of the CDR3 is TGTGCCAGCAGCGAGACAGGGGCCATTATGACCCAGTACTTC.

This clonotype has more than one count but fewer than ten. The genes are TRBV4-3 and TRBJ1-1, with D unresolved. The CDR3 is made up of 14 amino acids. Germline CDR1 LGHNA, CDR2 YSLEER. Trimming took 5 bases from V and 11 from J, leaving 21 bases between them. CDR3 protein: CASSESHGYSKAFF. CDR3 bases: TGCGCCAGCAGCGAGAGCCACGGATACTCTAAGGCTTTCTTT.

The rearrangement links TRBV6-6 to TRBJ2-6; 7 bases map to TRBD1. CDR3 length: 16 residues. V shed 6 bases and J 2 bases; nucleotides not matched to a gene: 7. The germline V gene encodes CDR1 MNHNY and CDR2 SVGAGI (reference sequence). DNA for the CDR3: TGTGCCAGCAGATCCTCCGACAGGGCTGGGGCCAACGTCCTGACTTTC. This encodes CASRSSDRAGANVLTF.